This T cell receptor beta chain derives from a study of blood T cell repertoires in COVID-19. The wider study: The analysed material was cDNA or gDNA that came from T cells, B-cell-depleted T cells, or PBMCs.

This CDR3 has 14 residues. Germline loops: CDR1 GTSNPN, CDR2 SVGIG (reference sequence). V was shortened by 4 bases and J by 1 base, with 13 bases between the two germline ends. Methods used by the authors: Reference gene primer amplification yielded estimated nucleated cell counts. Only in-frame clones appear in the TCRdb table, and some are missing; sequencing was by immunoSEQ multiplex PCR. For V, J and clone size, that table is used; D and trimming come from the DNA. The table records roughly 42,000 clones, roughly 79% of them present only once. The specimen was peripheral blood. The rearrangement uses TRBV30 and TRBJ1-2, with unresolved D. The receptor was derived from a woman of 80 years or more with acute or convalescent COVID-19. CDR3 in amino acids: CAWTESLFNYGYTF. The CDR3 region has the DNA TGTGCCTGGACCGAGTCGCTTTTTAACTATGGCTACACCTTC.